Listed below are T cell receptor beta chains from one sample, sequenced in a study of shared clonotypes between healthy human individuals. The repertoire was sequenced with immunoSEQ multiplex PCR; TCRdb's copy has only in-frame clones and lacks some. The sample consists of millions of clones, roughly nine tenths of them appearing once. Sequencing used naive CD4+ T cells sorted from blood. These receptors all stem from a man between 18 and 35 years old in good health. Each CDR3 is given with its conserved first and last residue. D genes are given only for firm matches. Not all rows give a size; the values are once, few, many and, for expanded clones, a class.

v_gene	j_gene	d_gene	abundance	CDR3nt	CDR3aa
TRBV18	TRBJ1-1	.	.	TGTGCCAGCTCACCCGACAGGATGAACACTGAAGCTTTCTTT	CASSPDRMNTEAFF
TRBV7-9	TRBJ2-3	.	.	TGTGCCAGCAGCTTTGAAGGGTTCGCAGATACGCAGTATTTT	CASSFEGFADTQYF
TRBV29-1	TRBJ1-5	.	.	TGCAGCGTCCAGGGTGGCAATCAGCCCCAGCATTTT	CSVQGGNQPQHF
TRBV30	TRBJ1-2	.	.	TGTGCCTGGAGTGTCTCTCGTCAGGGGATAGATGGCTACACCTTC	CAWSVSRQGIDGYTF
TRBV30	TRBJ2-1	TRBD2	.	TGTGCCTGGAGTCTATCTAGCGGGAGGGCCGGTGAGCAGTTCTTC	CAWSLSSGRAGEQFF
TRBV7-2	TRBJ2-5	TRBD2	.	TGTGCCAGCAGCTTAGAACTGGCGGGAGGAGAGACCCAGTACTTC	CASSLELAGGETQYF
TRBV7-2	TRBJ2-2	TRBD2	.	TGTGCCAGCAGCCTACCGACTAGCGGGAGGGTGTTTTTT	CASSLPTSGRVFF
TRBV28	TRBJ2-3	.	.	TGTGCCAGCAGTTTCCCCCGGGCCCCTCTCGGAGCAGATACGCAGTATTTT	CASSFPRAPLGADTQYF
TRBV5-4	TRBJ2-5	TRBD2	.	TGTGCCAGCAGCCCGCCGGCGCTAGCGGGGGGCATACCGCAAGAGACCCAGTACTTC	CASSPPALAGGIPQETQYF
TRBV27	TRBJ2-5	.	.	TGTGCCAGCAGTTTTTTGCCCGAGACCCAGTACTTC	CASSFLPETQYF
TRBV4-1	TRBJ2-2	TRBD1	.	TGCGCCAGCAGCCCAGGGACAGGGGGGAGAACCGGGGAGCTGTTTTTT	CASSPGTGGRTGELFF
TRBV27	TRBJ1-3	.	.	TGTGCCAGCAGTCCCCGGGGGGCCAGTGGAAACACCATATATTTT	CASSPRGASGNTIYF
TRBV30	TRBJ2-5	TRBD2	.	TGTGCCTGGAGTCCGGGGAGGGATGTGGAGACCCAGTACTTC	CAWSPGRDVETQYF
TRBV11-2	TRBJ2-4	TRBD1	few	TGTGCCAGTAAATCCGGGACAGAAAACATTCAGTACTTC	CASKSGTENIQYF